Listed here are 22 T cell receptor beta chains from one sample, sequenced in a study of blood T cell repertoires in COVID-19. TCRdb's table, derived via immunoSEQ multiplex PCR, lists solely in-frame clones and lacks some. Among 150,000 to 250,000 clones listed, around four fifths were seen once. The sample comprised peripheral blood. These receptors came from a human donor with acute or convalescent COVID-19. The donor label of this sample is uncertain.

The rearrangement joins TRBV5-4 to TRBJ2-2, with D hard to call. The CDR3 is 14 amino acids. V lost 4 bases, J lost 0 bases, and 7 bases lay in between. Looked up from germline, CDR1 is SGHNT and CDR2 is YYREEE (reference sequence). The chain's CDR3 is CASSPYSNTGELFF. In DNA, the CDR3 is TGTGCCAGCAGCCCCTATTCGAACACCGGGGAGCTGTTTTTT.

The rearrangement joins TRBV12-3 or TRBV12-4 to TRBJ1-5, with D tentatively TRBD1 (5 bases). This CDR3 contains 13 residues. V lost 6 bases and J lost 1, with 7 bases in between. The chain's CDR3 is CASSQGSNQPQHF. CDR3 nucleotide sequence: TGTGCCAGCAGCCAGGGAAGCAATCAGCCCCAGCATTTT.

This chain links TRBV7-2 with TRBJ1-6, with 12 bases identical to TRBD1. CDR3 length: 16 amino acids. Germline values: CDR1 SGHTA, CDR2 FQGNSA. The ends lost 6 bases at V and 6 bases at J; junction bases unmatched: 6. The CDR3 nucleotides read TGTGCCAGCAGTCTGGGACAGGGGGCGCGTAATTCACCCCTCCACTTT. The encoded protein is CASSLGQGARNSPLHF.

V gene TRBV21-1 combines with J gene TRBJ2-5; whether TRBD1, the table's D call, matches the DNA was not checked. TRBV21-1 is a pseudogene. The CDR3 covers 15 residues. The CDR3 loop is CASMPSGTGEKTQYF. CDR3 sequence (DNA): TGTGCCAGCATGCCAAGCGGGACAGGGGAAAAGACCCAGTACTTC.

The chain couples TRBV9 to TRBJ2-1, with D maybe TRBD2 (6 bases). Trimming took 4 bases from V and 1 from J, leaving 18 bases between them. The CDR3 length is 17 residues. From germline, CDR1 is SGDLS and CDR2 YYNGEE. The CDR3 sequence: CASSPPAMRDSYNEQFF. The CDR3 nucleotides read TGTGCCAGCAGCCCGCCTGCAATGCGGGATTCCTACAATGAGCAGTTCTTC.

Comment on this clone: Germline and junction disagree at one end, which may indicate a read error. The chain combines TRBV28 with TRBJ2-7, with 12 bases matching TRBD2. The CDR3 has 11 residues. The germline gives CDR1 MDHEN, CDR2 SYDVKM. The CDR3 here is CLAGGAYEQYF. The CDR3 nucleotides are TGCCTAGCGGGAGGGGCCTACGAGCAGTACTTC.

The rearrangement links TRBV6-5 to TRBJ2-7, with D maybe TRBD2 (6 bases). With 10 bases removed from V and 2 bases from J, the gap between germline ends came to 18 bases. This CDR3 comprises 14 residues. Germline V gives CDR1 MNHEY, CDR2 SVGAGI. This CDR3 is CATGAGLGPYEQYF. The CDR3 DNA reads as TGTGCCACTGGGGCGGGGTTGGGACCCTACGAGCAGTACTTC.

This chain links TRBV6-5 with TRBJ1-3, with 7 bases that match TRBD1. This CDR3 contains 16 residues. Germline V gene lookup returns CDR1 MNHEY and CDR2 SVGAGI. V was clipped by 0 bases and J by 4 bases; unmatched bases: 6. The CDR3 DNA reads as TGTGCCAGCAGTTACTCGATGAGGGGGCGAGGAAACACCATATATTTT. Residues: CASSYSMRGRGNTIYF.

CDR3 residues: CASSGSGISGANVLTF. CDR3 sequence (DNA): TGTGCCAGCAGTGGCTCGGGAATCTCTGGGGCCAACGTCCTGACTTTC. The chain couples TRBV6-1 to TRBJ2-6; tentative D call: TRBD2 (5 bases). The length of the CDR3 is 16 residues. V lost 4 bases and J 0 bases, leaving 10 bases between the germline ends. Germline CDR1 reads MNHNS; CDR2 reads SASEGT.

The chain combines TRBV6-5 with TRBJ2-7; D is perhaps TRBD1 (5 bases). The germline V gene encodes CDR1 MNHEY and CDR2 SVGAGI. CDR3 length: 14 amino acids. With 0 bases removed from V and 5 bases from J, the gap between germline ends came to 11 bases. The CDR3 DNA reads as TGTGCCAGCAGTTACTCGAACAGGATCAACGAGCAGTACTTC. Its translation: CASSYSNRINEQYF.

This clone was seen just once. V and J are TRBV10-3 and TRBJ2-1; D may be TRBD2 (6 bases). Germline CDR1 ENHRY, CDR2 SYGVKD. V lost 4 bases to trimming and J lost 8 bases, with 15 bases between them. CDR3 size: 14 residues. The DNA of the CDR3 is TGTGCCATCAGTGGTTTGGGACTCTCTGATGAGCAGTTCTTC. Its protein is CAISGLGLSDEQFF.

CDR3 nucleotide sequence: TGTGCCAGCAGCTACGGACAGGGTATGAACACCGGGGAGCTGTTTTTT. Amino acids: CASSYGQGMNTGELFF. The gene calls are TRBV5-4 and TRBJ2-2; 8 nucleotides agree with TRBD1. Trimming took 3 bases from V and 1 from J; bases not matched to a gene: 5. The CDR3 consists of 16 residues. The germline CDR1 and CDR2 sequences are SGHNT and YYREEE (reference sequence).

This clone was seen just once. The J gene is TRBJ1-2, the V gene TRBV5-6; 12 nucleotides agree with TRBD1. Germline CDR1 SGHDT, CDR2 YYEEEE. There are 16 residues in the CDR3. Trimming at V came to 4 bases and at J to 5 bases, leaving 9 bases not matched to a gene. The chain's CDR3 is CASSAGTGGAKYGYTF. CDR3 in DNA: TGTGCCAGCAGCGCCGGGACAGGGGGCGCGAAGTATGGCTACACCTTC.

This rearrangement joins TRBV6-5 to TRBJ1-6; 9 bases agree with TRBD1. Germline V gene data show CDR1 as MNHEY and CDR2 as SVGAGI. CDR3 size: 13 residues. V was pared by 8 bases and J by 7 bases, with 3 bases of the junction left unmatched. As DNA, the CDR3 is TGTGCCAGCTGGGGGACAGGGAATTCACCCCTCCACTTT. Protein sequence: CASWGTGNSPLHF.

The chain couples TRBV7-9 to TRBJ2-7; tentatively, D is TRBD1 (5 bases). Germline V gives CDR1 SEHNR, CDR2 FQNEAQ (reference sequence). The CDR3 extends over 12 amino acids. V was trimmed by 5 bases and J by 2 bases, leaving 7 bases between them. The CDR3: CASSQTAYEQYF. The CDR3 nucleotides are TGTGCCAGCAGCCAGACAGCCTACGAGCAGTACTTC.

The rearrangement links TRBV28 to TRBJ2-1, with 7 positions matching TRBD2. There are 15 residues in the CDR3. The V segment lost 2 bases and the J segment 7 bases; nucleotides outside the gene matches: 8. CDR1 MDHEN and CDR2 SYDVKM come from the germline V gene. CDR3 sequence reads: CASSLRGRAQNEQFF. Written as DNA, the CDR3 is TGTGCCAGCAGTTTACGGGGGAGGGCCCAGAATGAGCAGTTCTTC.

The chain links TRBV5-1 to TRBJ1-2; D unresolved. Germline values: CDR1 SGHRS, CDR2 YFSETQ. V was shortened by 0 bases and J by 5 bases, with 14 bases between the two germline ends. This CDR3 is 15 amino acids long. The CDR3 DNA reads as TGCGCCAGCAGCTTGGTCGCGGAGCCACCTTATGGCTACACCTTC. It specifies CASSLVAEPPYGYTF.

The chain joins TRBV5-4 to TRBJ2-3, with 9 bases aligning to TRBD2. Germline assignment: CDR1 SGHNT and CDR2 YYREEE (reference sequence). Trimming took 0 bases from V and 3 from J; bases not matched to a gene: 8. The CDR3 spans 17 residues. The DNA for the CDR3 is TGTGCCAGCAGCTTGGTTTCACTAGCGGGTAGGACAGATACGCAGTATTTT. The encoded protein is CASSLVSLAGRTDTQYF.

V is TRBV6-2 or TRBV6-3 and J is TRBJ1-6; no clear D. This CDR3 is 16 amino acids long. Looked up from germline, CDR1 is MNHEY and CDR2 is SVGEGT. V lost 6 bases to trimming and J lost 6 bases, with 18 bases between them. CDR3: CASSRTTLSTNSPLHF. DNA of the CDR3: TGTGCCAGCAGCCGCACCACTCTATCAACTAATTCACCCCTCCACTTT.

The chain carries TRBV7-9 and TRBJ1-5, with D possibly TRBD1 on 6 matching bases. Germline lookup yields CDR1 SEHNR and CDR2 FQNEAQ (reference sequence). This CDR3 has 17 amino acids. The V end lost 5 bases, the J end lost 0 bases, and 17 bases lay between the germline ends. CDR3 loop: CASSSGTTIYSNQPQHF. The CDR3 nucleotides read TGTGCCAGCAGCAGTGGGACAACAATTTATAGCAATCAGCCCCAGCATTTT.

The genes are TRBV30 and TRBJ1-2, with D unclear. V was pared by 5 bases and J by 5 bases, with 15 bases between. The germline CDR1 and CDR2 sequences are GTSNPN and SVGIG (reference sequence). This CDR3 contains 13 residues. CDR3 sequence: CAWQGSLGYGYTF. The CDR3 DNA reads TGTGCCTGGCAAGGGAGTTTAGGGTATGGCTACACCTTC.

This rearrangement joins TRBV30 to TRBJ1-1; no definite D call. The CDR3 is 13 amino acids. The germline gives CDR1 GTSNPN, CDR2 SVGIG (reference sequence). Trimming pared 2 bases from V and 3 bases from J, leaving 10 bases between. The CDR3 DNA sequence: TGTGCCTGGAGTACGGGGTCGGACACTGAAGCTTTCTTT. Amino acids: CAWSTGSDTEAFF.